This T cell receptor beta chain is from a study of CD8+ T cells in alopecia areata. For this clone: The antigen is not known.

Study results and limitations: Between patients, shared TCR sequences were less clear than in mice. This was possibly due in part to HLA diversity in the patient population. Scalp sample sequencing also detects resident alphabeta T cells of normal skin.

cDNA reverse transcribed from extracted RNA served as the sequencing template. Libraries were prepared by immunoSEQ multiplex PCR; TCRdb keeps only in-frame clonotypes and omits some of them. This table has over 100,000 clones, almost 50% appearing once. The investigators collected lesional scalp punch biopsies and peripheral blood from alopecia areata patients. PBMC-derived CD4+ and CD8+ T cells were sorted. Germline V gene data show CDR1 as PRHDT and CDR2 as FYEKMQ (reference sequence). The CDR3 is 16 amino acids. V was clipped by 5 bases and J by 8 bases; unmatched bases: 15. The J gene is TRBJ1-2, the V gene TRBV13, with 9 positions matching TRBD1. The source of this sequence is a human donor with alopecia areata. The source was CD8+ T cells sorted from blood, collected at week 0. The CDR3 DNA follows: TGTGCCAGCAGCATCGGCCCTGGGACAGGGTTCGACGGCTACACCTTC. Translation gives CASSIGPGTGFDGYTF.